A selection of T cell receptor beta chains follows, all from one sample in a study of early T cells in non-severe SARS-CoV-2 infection. Each CDR3 protein is one row after TCRdb ran MiXCR on the 5' RACE reads. The table lists around 53,000 distinct CDR3 sequences, about 10% of them singletons. The source material was whole blood. These receptors were collected from an adult who was a healthcare worker with PCR-confirmed SARS-CoV-2 infection or an uninfected control (not recorded which). Each CDR3 is given with its conserved first and last residue. The D gene is left open where the match is weak. A clone size is listed for some rows: how often the clone was seen (once, few, many), or a class if it is expanded.

>TRBV7-8|NA|NA|TRBJ2-2
TGTGCCAGCAGCTCGGACTGGAACACCGGGGAGCTGTTTTTT
CASSSDWNTGELFF
>TRBV28|NA|NA|TRBJ1-1
TGTGCCAGCGGGACGGCAGTTCTTGAAGCTTTCTTT
CASGTAVLEAFF
>TRBV11-1|few|TRBD2|TRBJ2-3
TGTGCCAGCAGGGGAGGGACCGATACGCAGTATTTT
CASRGGTDTQYF
>TRBV6-5|many|NA|TRBJ2-7
TGTGCCAGCAGTTACGCCCCTATTTCCTACGAGCAGTACTTC
CASSYAPISYEQYF
>TRBV24-1|many|NA|TRBJ2-7
TGTGCCACCAGTGATTCCCGAACCCGATCCTACGAGCAGTACTTC
CATSDSRTRSYEQYF
>TRBV2|NA|TRBD1|TRBJ2-2
TGTGCCAGCAGCGACAGGGGGCCTGACACCGGGGAGCTGTTTTTT
CASSDRGPDTGELFF
>TRBV20-1|NA|NA|TRBJ1-1
TGCAGTGCTAGGGATTTTCAGGGTCACACTGAAGCTTTCTTT
CSARDFQGHTEAFF
>TRBV29-1|many|NA|TRBJ1-1
TGCAGCGTTGAAGAAACCTGGAACACTGAAGCTTTCTTT
CSVEETWNTEAFF
>TRBV25-1|many|NA|TRBJ2-7
TGTGCCACGAAAGAGGGGCCCTACGAGCAGTACTTC
CATKEGPYEQYF
>TRBV7-3|NA|TRBD2|TRBJ2-3
TGTGCCAGCAGCTTACTTCCGAAAGCGGGGACGCACCCAGATACGCAGTATTTT
CASSLLPKAGTHPDTQYF
>TRBV6-1|many|NA|TRBJ1-5
TGTGCCAGCAGTGTTAATCCCGACCAGCCCCAGCATTTT
CASSVNPDQPQHF
>TRBV3-1|NA|NA|TRBJ2-7
TGTGCCAGCAGCCAAGGTCCCAACTCCTACGAGCAGTACTTC
CASSQGPNSYEQYF